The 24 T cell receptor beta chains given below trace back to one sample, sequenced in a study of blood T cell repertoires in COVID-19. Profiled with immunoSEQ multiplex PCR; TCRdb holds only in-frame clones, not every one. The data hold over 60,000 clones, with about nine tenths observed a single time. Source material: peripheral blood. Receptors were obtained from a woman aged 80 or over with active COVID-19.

This CDR3 reads CASSPANYQETQYF. The CDR3 DNA reads TGTGCCAGCAGTCCCGCTAACTATCAAGAGACCCAGTACTTC. This chain connects TRBV27 to TRBJ2-5; D gene uncertain. Germline V gene lookup returns CDR1 MNHEY and CDR2 SMNVEV (reference sequence). The CDR3 spans 14 residues. V was cut by 5 bases and J by 2 bases, with 12 bases left in between.

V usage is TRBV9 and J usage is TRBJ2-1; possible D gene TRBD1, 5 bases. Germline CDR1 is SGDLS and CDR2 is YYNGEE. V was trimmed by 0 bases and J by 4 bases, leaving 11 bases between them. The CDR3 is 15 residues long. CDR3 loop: CASSVEGIPYNEQFF. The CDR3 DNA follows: TGTGCCAGCAGCGTAGAGGGGATACCGTACAATGAGCAGTTCTTC.

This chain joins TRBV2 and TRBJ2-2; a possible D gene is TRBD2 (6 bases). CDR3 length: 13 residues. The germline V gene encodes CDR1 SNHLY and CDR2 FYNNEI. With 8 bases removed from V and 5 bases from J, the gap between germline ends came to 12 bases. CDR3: CASGVGGTGELFF. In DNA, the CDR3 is TGTGCCAGCGGTGTCGGGGGAACCGGGGAGCTGTTTTTT.

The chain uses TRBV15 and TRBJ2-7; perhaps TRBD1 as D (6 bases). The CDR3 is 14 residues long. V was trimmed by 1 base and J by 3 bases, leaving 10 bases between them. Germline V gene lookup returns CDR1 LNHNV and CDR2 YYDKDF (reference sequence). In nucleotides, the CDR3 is TGTGCCACCAGCAGAGGGGACAAAGTCTACGAGCAGTACTTC. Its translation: CATSRGDKVYEQYF.

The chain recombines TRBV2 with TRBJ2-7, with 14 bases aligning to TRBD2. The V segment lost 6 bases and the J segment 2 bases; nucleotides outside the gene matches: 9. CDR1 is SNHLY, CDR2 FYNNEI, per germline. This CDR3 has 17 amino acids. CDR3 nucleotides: TGTGCCAGCAGAGGGACTAGCGGGAGAAAGGGGGCCTACGAGCAGTACTTC. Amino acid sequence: CASRGTSGRKGAYEQYF.

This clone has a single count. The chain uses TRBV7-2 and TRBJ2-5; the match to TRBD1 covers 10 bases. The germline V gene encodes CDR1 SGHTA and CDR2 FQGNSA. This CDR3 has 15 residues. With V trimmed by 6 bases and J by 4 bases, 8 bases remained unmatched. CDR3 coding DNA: TGTGCCAGCAGGACCGGGACAGGGGCTTTAGAGACCCAGTACTTC. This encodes CASRTGTGALETQYF.

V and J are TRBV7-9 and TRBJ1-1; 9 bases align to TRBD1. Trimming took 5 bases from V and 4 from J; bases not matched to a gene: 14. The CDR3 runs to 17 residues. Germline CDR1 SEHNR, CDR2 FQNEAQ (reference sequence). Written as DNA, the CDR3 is TGTGCCAGCAGCCCTCCGGGGACAGGGCGGTCGGGCACTGAAGCTTTCTTT. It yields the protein CASSPPGTGRSGTEAFF.

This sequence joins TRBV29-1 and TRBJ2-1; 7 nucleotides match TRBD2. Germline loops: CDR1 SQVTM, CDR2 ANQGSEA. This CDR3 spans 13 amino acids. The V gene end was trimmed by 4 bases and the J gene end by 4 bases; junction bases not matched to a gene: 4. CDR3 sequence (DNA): TGCAGCGTTGCCGGGGGGTGGTACAATGAGCAGTTCTTC. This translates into CSVAGGWYNEQFF.

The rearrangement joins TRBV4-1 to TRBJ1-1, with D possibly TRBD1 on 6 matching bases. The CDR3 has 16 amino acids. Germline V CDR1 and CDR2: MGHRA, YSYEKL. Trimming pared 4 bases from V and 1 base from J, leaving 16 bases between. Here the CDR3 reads CASSLRWDNQNTEAFF. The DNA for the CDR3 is TGCGCCAGCAGCCTCCGATGGGACAACCAGAACACTGAAGCTTTCTTT.

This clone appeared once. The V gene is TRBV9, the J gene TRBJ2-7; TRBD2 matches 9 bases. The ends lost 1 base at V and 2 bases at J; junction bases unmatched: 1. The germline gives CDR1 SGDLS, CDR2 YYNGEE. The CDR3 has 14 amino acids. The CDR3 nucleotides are TGTGCCAGCAGCGTATGCGGGAGGGCCTACGAGCAGTACTTC. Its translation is CASSVCGRAYEQYF.

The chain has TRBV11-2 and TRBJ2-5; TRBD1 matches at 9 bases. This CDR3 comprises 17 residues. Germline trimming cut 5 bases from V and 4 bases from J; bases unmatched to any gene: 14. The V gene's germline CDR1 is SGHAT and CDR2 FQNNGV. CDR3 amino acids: CASSRGGTGGTGETQYF. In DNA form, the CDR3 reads TGTGCCAGCAGCCGAGGGGGAACAGGGGGCACAGGAGAGACCCAGTACTTC.

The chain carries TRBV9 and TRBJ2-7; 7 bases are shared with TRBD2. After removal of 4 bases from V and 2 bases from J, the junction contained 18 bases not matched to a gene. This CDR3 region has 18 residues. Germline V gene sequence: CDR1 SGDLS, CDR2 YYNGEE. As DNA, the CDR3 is TGTGCCAGCAGCCCTGGGGGGGACCTAAACCTCGGAACCTACGAGCAGTACTTC. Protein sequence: CASSPGGDLNLGTYEQYF. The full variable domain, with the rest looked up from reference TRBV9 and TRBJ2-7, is DSGVTQTPKHLITATGQRVTLRCSPRSGDLSVYWYQQSLDQGLQFLIQYYNGEERAKGNILERFSAQQFPDLHSELNLSSLELGDSALYFCASSPGGDLNLGTYEQYFGPGTRLTVT.

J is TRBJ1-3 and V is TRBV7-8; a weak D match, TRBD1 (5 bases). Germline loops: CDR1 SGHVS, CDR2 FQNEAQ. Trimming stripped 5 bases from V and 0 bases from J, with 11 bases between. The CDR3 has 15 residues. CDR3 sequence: CASSINGASGNTIYF. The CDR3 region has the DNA TGTGCCAGCAGCATAAATGGGGCCTCTGGAAACACCATATATTTT.

The CDR3 DNA is TGTGCCAGTAGTGCACAGGTCTCCTACGAGCAGTACTTC. Amino acids: CASSAQVSYEQYF. The chain employs TRBV19 and TRBJ2-7; TRBD1 is a possible D gene (5 bases). Germline V gene lookup returns CDR1 LNHDA and CDR2 SQIVND (reference sequence). The CDR3 is made up of 13 amino acids. Trimming took off 5 bases at V and 0 bases at J, with 8 bases between the two ends.

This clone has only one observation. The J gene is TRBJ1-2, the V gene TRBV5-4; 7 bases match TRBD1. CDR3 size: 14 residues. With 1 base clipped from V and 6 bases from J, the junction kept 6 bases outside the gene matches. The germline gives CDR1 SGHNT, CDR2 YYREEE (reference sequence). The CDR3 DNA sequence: TGTGCCAGCAGCTTGACAGGGGATCCCAATGGCTACACCTTC. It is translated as CASSLTGDPNGYTF.

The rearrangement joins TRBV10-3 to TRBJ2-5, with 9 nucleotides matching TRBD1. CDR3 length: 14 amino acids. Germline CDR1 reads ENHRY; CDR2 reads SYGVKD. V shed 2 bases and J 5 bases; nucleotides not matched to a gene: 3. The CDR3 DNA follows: TGTGCCATCAGTGAGACAGGGGGCTTGGAGACCCAGTACTTC. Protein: CAISETGGLETQYF.

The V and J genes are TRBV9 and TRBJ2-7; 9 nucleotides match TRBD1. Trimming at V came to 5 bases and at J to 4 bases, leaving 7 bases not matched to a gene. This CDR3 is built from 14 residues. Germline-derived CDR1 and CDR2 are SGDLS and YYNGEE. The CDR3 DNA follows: TGTGCCAGCAGGCTGTGGGACAGGGCATACGAGCAGTACTTC. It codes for CASRLWDRAYEQYF.

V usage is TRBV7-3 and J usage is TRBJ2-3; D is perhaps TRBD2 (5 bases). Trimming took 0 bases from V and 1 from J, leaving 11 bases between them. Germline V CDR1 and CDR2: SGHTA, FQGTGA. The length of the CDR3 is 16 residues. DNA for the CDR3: TGTGCCAGCAGCTTAACGTCGGGGTACGGCACAGATACGCAGTATTTT. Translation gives CASSLTSGYGTDTQYF.

The CDR3 coding sequence is TGTGCCAGCAGCTTGTTAGGTAGCGGGAGTAACGAGCAGTACTTC. Encoded protein: CASSLLGSGSNEQYF. This sequence joins TRBV7-2 and TRBJ2-7; 9 nucleotides match TRBD2. Unmatched junction bases numbered 8, after V lost 3 bases and J lost 5 bases. The germline V gene encodes CDR1 SGHTA and CDR2 FQGNSA. CDR3 size: 15 residues.

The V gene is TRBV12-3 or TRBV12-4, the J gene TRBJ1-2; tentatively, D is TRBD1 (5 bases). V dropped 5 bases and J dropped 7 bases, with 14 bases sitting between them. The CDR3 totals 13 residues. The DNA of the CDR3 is TGTGCCAGCAGTCTAACAGGACACCTTGGCTACACCTTC. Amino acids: CASSLTGHLGYTF.

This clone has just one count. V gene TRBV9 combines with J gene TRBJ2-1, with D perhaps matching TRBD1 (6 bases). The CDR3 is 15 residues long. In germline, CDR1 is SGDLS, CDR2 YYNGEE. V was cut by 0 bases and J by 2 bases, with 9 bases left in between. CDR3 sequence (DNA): TGTGCCAGCAGCGTAGACTGGACAGCCTACAATGAGCAGTTCTTC. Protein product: CASSVDWTAYNEQFF.

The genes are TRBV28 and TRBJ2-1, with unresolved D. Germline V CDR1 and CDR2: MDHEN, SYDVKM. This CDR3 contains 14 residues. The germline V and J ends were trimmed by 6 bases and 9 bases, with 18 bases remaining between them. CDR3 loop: CASSTLRPAGEQFF. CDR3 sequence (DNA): TGTGCCAGCAGCACACTACGACCTGCTGGTGAGCAGTTCTTC. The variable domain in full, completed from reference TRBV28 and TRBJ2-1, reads DVKVTQSSRYLVKRTGEKVFLECVQDMDHENMFWYRQDPGLGLRLIYFSYDVKMKEKGDIPEGYSVSREKKERFSLILESASTNQTSMYLCASSTLRPAGEQFFGPGTRLTVL.

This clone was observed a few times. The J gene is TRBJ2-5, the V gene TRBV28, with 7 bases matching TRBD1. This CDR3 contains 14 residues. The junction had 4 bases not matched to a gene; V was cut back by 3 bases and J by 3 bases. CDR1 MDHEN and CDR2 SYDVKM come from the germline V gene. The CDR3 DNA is TGTGCCAGCAGTTTGAGGACAGGAAAAGAGACCCAGTACTTC. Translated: CASSLRTGKETQYF.

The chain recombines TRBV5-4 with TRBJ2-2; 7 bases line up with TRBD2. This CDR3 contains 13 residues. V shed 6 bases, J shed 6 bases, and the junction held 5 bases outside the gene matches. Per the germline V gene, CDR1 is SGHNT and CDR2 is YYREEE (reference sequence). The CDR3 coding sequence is TGTGCCAGCATGCGGGGGTCTTCCGGGGAGCTGTTTTTT. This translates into CASMRGSSGELFF.